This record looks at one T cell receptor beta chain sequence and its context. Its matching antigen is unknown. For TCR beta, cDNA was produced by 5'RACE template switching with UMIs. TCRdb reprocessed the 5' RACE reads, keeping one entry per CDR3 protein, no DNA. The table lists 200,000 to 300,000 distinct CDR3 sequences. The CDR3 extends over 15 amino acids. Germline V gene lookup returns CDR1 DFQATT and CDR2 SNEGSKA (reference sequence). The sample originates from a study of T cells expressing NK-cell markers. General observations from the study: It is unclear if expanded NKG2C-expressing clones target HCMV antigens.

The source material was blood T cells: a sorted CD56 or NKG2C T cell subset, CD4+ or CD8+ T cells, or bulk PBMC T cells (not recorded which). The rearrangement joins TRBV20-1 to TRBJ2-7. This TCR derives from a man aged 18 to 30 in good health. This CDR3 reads CSARYPTTASYEQYF.